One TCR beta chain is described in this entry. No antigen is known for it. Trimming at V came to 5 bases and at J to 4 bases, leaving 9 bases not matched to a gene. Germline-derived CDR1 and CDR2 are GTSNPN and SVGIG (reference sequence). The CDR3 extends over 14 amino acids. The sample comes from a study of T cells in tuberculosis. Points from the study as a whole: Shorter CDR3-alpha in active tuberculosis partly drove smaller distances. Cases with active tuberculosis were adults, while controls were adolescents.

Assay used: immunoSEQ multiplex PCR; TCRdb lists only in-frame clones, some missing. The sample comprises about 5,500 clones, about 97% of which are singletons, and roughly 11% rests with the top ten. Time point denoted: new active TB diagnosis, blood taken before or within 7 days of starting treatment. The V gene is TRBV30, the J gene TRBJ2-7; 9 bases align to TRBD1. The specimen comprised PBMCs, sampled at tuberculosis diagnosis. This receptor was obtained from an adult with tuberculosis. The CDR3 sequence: CAWAPGTGRYEQYF. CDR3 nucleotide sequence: TGTGCCTGGGCCCCCGGGACAGGGAGATACGAGCAGTACTTC.